This T cell receptor (beta chain) was sequenced during a study of vaccination and CD4 T cells after COVID-19. Across the whole study: A positive SARS-CoV-2 nasal swab PCR result was recorded for each convalescent patient; about nine were mild and one severe. Overall study findings and caveats: Although the median of SARS-CoV-2-reactive clonotypes rose from approximately 21 to 38, the change was not significant.

V was shortened by 0 bases and J by 6 bases, with 23 bases between the two germline ends. Germline CDR1 reads MNHNS; CDR2 reads SASEGT. The CDR3 consists of 18 residues. At the Johns Hopkins FTIC core, DNA taken from cultured CD4+ T cells was sequenced by way of the Oncomine TCR Beta short-read assay. The template was genomic DNA from cultured CD4+ T cells. MiXCR, run by TCRdb on the PCR reads, gives a single entry per CDR3 protein. The table has a few thousand distinct CDR3 sequences, about a sixth seen once. This sample's treatment: roughly 11-day PBMC culture with coronavirus spike peptide pools or control peptides (ViraFEST assay). By share of the sample, this clonotype is large (0.1 to 1%). Its specificity is not known.

Sequenced material: CD4+ T cells from blood, cultured in vitro. The clonotype originates from a human donor who had recovered from COVID-19. The gene calls are TRBV6-1 and TRBJ1-2, with D perhaps TRBD1 (6 bases). CDR3 DNA: TGTGCCAGCAGTGAAGCTTCACTCGAATGGGGGCGGTGGGATGGCTACACCTTC. This codes for CASSEASLEWGRWDGYTF.